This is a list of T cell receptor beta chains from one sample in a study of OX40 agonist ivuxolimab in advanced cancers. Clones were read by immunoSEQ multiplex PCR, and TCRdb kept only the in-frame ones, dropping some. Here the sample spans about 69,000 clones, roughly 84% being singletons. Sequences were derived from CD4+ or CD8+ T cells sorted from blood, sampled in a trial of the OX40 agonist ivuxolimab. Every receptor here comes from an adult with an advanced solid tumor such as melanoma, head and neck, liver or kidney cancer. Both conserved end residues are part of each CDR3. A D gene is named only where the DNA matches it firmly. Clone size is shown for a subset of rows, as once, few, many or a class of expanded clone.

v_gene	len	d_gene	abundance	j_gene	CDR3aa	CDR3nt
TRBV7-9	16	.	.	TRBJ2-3	CASSSLWGTGEDTQYF	TGTGCCAGCAGCTCCTTATGGGGTACGGGGGAGGATACGCAGTATTTT
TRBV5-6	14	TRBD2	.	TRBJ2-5	CASSSRGGQETQYF	TGTGCCAGCAGCTCCCGGGGGGGGCAAGAGACCCAGTACTTC
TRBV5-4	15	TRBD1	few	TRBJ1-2	CASSPDEPGQHGYTF	TGTGCCAGCAGCCCGGATGAACCGGGACAGCATGGCTACACCTTC
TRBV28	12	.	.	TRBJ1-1	CASSLYQGRAFF	TGTGCCAGCAGTTTATATCAGGGGCGAGCTTTCTTT
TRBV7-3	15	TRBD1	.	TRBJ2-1	CASSLDRDPYNEQFF	TGTGCCAGCAGCCTCGACAGGGACCCCTACAATGAGCAGTTCTTC
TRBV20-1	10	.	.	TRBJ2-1	CSGGYSEQFF	TGCAGTGGGGGGTATAGTGAGCAGTTCTTC
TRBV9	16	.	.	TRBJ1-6	CASSASPRDLGSPLHF	TGTGCCAGCAGCGCCAGCCCCCGGGATCTCGGTTCACCCCTCCACTTT
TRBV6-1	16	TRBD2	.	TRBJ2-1	CASSAVSSGRRDEQFF	TGTGCCAGCAGTGCAGTTTCTAGCGGGAGGAGAGATGAGCAGTTCTTC
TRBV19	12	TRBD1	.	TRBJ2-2	CAAGGYTGELFF	TGTGCCGCAGGGGGCTACACCGGGGAGCTGTTTTTT
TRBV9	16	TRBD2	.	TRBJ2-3	CASSIGTSGVTDTQYF	TGTGCCAGCAGCATCGGGACTAGCGGGGTCACAGATACGCAGTATTTT
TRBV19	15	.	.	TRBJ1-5	CASKDTNRGNQPQHF	TGTGCCAGTAAGGATACTAACAGGGGCAATCAGCCCCAGCATTTT
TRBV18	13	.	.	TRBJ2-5	CASSPGTQETQYF	TGTGCCAGCTCACCAGGGACCCAAGAGACCCAGTACTTC
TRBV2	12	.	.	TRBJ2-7	CASISRVGEGDF	TGTGCCAGCATTTCCAGGGTCGGGGAGGGGGACTTC
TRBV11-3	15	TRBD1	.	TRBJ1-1	CASSPGTAMNTEAFF	TGTGCCAGCAGCCCGGGGACAGCAATGAACACTGAAGCTTTCTTT
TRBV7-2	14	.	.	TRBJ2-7	CASSLDLGGYEQYF	TGTGCCAGCAGCTTAGACCTGGGGGGCTACGAGCAGTACTTC
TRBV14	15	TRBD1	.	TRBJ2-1	CASSSPRTGRIEQFF	TGTGCCAGCAGCTCCCCTCGGACAGGGCGGATTGAGCAGTTCTTC
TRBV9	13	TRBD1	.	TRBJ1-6	CASSGDRESPLHF	TGTGCCAGCAGCGGTGACAGGGAATCACCCCTCCACTTT
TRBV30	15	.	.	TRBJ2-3	CAWSVHGGVADTQYF	TGTGCCTGGAGTGTACATGGTGGGGTTGCGGATACGCAGTATTTT
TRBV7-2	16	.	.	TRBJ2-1	CASSSPGKTSRFEQFF	TGTGCCAGCAGCTCCCCCGGGAAGACTAGTCGGTTTGAGCAGTTCTTC
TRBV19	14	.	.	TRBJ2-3	CASSMRTSTDTQYF	TGTGCCAGTAGTATGAGGACTAGCACAGATACGCAGTATTTT
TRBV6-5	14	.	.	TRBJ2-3	CASSQWESTDTQYF	TGTGCCAGCTCCCAATGGGAAAGCACAGATACGCAGTATTTT
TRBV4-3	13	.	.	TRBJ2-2	CASSPGTRRELFF	TGCGCCAGCAGCCCCGGGACGAGACGGGAGCTGTTTTTT